One sample yielded the 8 T cell receptor beta chains listed below, sequenced in a study of CD8 T cells in ankylosing spondylitis. TCRdb reprocessed the 5' RACE reads with MiXCR, giving one entry per CDR3 protein. The profile shows about 100,000 distinct CDR3 sequences, more than 20% of them singletons. The specimen was synovial fluid, either unsorted or a sorted T cell fraction (not recorded which). The origin of the receptors is a male donor with ankylosing spondylitis.

V usage is TRBV5-1 and J usage is TRBJ2-7; D could derive from TRBD1 or TRBD2 (5 bases each). The germline V gene has CDR1 SGHRS and CDR2 YFSETQ. Deletions cut 0 bases from V and 2 bases from J, with 12 bases between. CDR3 length: 15 residues. This CDR3 is CASSLAQGPAYEQYF. Written as DNA, the CDR3 is TGCGCCAGCAGCTTGGCCCAGGGACCCGCCTACGAGCAGTACTTC.

J is TRBJ2-2 and V is TRBV7-8, with 8 bases that match TRBD1. The CDR3 sequence is 15 residues long. Unmatched junction bases numbered 8, after V lost 5 bases and J lost 6 bases. Germline assignment: CDR1 SGHVS and CDR2 FQNEAQ. This CDR3 reads CASSTRQGMAGELFF. CDR3 coding DNA: TGTGCCAGCAGCACCCGACAGGGGATGGCCGGGGAGCTGTTTTTT.

V and J are TRBV12-3 or TRBV12-4 and TRBJ2-7, with 8 bases fitting TRBD1. This CDR3 comprises 15 residues. V trimming: 6 bases; J trimming: 4 bases; junction bases outside the gene matches: 11. The CDR3 DNA reads TGTGCCAGCAGCTCAAGACAGGGGAAGGGGTACGAGCAGTACTTC. Protein sequence: CASSSRQGKGYEQYF.

This clonotype was recorded a few times. The rearrangement joins TRBV7-7 to TRBJ2-5; D remains ambiguous. Germline-derived CDR1 and CDR2 are SSHAT and FNYEAQ (reference sequence). The germline V and J ends were trimmed by 2 bases and 0 bases, with 7 bases remaining between them. CDR3 length: 14 amino acids. CDR3 region: CASSLFSYQETQYF. CDR3 nucleotides: TGTGCCAGCAGCTTATTTTCGTACCAAGAGACCCAGTACTTC.

The genes are TRBV5-1 and TRBJ1-1; D is uncertain. CDR1 SGHRS and CDR2 YFSETQ come from the germline V gene. The CDR3 has 11 amino acids. Between the trimmed V and J ends, which lost 5 bases and 6 bases, there was a span of 8 bases. CDR3 region: CASRSAAEAFF. As DNA, the CDR3 is TGCGCCAGCAGATCGGCAGCTGAAGCTTTCTTT.

This clonotype has a handful of counts. The chain couples TRBV19 to TRBJ2-7; 9 bases fit TRBD1. The ends lost 4 bases at V and 6 bases at J; junction bases unmatched: 10. The length of the CDR3 is 15 residues. CDR1 is LNHDA and CDR2 is SQIVND in the germline V gene (reference sequence). CDR3 amino acids: CASSTTGTGIAEQYF. CDR3 coding DNA: TGTGCCAGTAGTACCACCGGGACAGGGATCGCCGAGCAGTACTTC.

The chain links TRBV5-4 to TRBJ1-6, with D maybe TRBD1 (5 bases). This CDR3 comprises 14 residues. V lost 4 bases and J 7 bases, leaving 12 bases between the germline ends. Germline loops: CDR1 SGHNT, CDR2 YYREEE (reference sequence). The CDR3 reads CASSNWDDNSPLHF. Written as DNA, the CDR3 is TGTGCCAGCAGCAACTGGGACGACAATTCACCCCTCCACTTT.

This chain connects TRBV5-1 to TRBJ2-5; the match to TRBD1 covers 8 bases. The CDR3 runs 15 residues. CDR1 and CDR2 (germline): SGHRS, YFSETQ. V lost 5 bases and J lost 2; bases outside the gene matches: 8. The CDR3 sequence: CASSGTQGGQETQYF. CDR3 coding DNA: TGCGCCAGCAGTGGGACACAGGGGGGACAAGAGACCCAGTACTTC.